This T cell receptor beta chain is from a study of cytomegalovirus exposure and HLA in healthy donors. Study context: Across a few hundred genotyped donors, just over 80% landed in the Caucasian-associated ancestry cluster. Findings and limits, study-wide: A reported reduction in N-insertions relative to the approximately 640-donor mean was seen in an Asian-associated ancestry cluster in a later analysis. A prior analysis recorded that most TCR beta V segments were productive about 87% or about 30% of the time.

This CDR3 has 17 residues. Germline values: CDR1 LNHDA, CDR2 SQIVND (reference sequence). Trimming removed 0 bases from V and 3 bases from J, with 15 bases in between. Both 60 Vbeta primers and 13 Jbeta primers went into the PCR. Assay used: immunoSEQ multiplex PCR; TCRdb lists only in-frame clones, some missing. The data show about 220,000 clones, roughly 75% seen once. Remarks on this clone: The antigen is unknown.

The sequenced material came from PBMCs. V is TRBV19 and J is TRBJ2-1; D remains ambiguous. This sequence originates from a woman in her 30s in good health and CMV-seronegative. CDR3 bases: TGTGCCAGTAGTATAGATCCCCTCGTGGCGGACTACAATGAGCAGTTCTTC. Its translation: CASSIDPLVADYNEQFF.